Presented here are 19 T cell receptor beta chains from one specimen sequenced in a study of blood T cells in healthy people across ages. Then a second PCR, running about 6 to 11 cycles, was carried out with a sample-barcoded 5' primer and a J-beta primer mix. TCRdb reanalysed the 5' RACE reads using MiXCR and keeps one entry per CDR3 protein. Of hundreds of thousands of distinct CDR3 sequences listed, around 50% are singletons. Sequencing used blood. The origin of the receptors is a man older than 75 in good health.

The rearrangement uses TRBV6-5 and TRBJ2-7; D assignment may be TRBD1 or TRBD2 (5 bases each). The CDR3 is 16 residues long. Germline loops: CDR1 MNHEY, CDR2 SVGAGI. Trimming stripped 0 bases from V and 2 bases from J, with 14 bases between. The CDR3 is CASSYSTTGDPYEQYF. In DNA, the CDR3 is TGTGCCAGCAGTTACTCGACTACAGGAGATCCCTACGAGCAGTACTTC.

This clonotype was observed many times. The V gene is TRBV29-1, the J gene TRBJ2-1; 9 nucleotides agree with TRBD1. V dropped 7 bases and J dropped 6; count of bases not matched to a gene: 16. Germline-derived CDR1 and CDR2 are SQVTM and ANQGSEA. The length of the CDR3 is 16 residues. The CDR3: CSGGIGGTGKGNEQFF. In DNA form, the CDR3 reads TGCAGCGGCGGGATAGGCGGGACAGGGAAAGGCAATGAGCAGTTCTTC.

The sample holds a few counts of this clonotype. This chain connects TRBV4-3 to TRBJ2-1; 9 bases are a match to TRBD2. The trim removed 4 bases at V and 3 bases at J, leaving 7 bases unmatched. The CDR3 is made up of 16 amino acids. CDR1 is LGHNA and CDR2 is YSLEER in the germline V gene. The CDR3: CASSRGSGRNYNEQFF. The CDR3 DNA is TGCGCCAGCAGCCGAGGCAGCGGGAGGAACTACAATGAGCAGTTCTTC.

The chain employs TRBV20-1 and TRBJ1-5; D is perhaps TRBD1 (6 bases). The CDR3 has 14 amino acids. The V end was cut by 6 bases, the J end by 0 bases, with 12 bases between. The V gene's germline CDR1 is DFQATT and CDR2 SNEGSKA (reference sequence). CDR3 residues: CSASQGNSNQPQHF. The CDR3 DNA reads as TGCAGTGCCAGTCAGGGGAATAGCAATCAGCCCCAGCATTTT.

Details on this clonotype: The junction does not match germline at one end; this may be a read error. The chain is built from TRBV28 and TRBJ2-4; D is uncertain. The CDR3 length is 15 residues. The germline V gene encodes CDR1 MDHEN and CDR2 SYDVKM. The CDR3 is CACSLTDLAKNIQYF. In nucleotides, the CDR3 is TGTGCCTGCAGTCTTACAGACCTAGCCAAAAACATTCAGTACTTC.

This clonotype came up many times. CDR3 sequence: CASSLADTDTQYF. DNA of the CDR3: TGTGCCAGCAGCCTAGCGGACACAGATACGCAGTATTTT. The J gene is TRBJ2-3, the V gene TRBV12-3 or TRBV12-4; 7 bases line up with TRBD2. The J segment lost 2 bases and the V segment lost 6 bases, leaving 2 bases of the junction unmatched. CDR3 size: 13 residues.

A remark on this clonotype: It may be a read error: a sequence one base away is much more abundant. V gene TRBV6-2 or TRBV6-3 combines with J gene TRBJ2-7; possibly TRBD1 or TRBD2 for D (5 bases each). The CDR3 consists of 16 residues. Looked up from germline, CDR1 is MNHEY and CDR2 is SVGEGT. The V end lost 7 bases, the J end lost 1 base, and 20 bases lay between the germline ends. Here the CDR3 reads CASNGKTRDGSYEQYF. CDR3 coding DNA: TGTGCCAGCAATGGGAAAACTCGGGACGGGTCCTACGAGCAGTACTTC.

This clonotype appeared a few times. A single base separates this from a much larger clone, so it may be a read error. The chain is built from TRBV28 and TRBJ2-7, with D unclear. V was pared by 4 bases and J by 7 bases, with 8 bases between. The CDR3 runs 11 residues. CDR1 MDHEN and CDR2 SYDVKM come from the germline V gene. The CDR3 bases are TGTGCCAGCAGTTGGTACAATGAGCAGTACTTC. The encoded protein is CASSWYNEQYF.

This chain links TRBV29-1 with TRBJ1-1; TRBD1 is a possible D gene (5 bases). Germline lookup yields CDR1 SQVTM and CDR2 ANQGSEA. Trimming took off 2 bases at V and 5 bases at J, with 12 bases between the two ends. This CDR3 is built from 13 residues. This CDR3 reads CSVEQTEGTEAFF. Here the CDR3 DNA reads TGCAGCGTTGAACAGACAGAGGGAACTGAAGCTTTCTTT. Full variable domain (remainder filled in from reference TRBV29-1 and TRBJ1-1): SAVISQKPSRDICQRGTSLTIQCQVDSQVTMMFWYRQQPGQSLTLIATANQGSEATYESGFVIDKFPISRPNLTFSTLTVSNMSPEDSSIYLCSVEQTEGTEAFFGQGTRLTVV.

This clonotype came up a few times. The chain uses TRBV7-3 and TRBJ2-5; D gene ambiguous. V lost 2 bases, J lost 5 bases, and 9 bases lay in between. Germline CDR1 reads SGHTA; CDR2 reads FQGTGA. The length of the CDR3 is 13 residues. CDR3 in amino acids: CASSLDPAETQYF. The CDR3 DNA reads as TGTGCCAGCAGCTTAGACCCCGCGGAGACCCAGTACTTC.

This clonotype appeared a few times. The J gene is TRBJ2-7, the V gene TRBV9, with 13 bases lining up with TRBD2. The J call may be in error: the DNA end matches TRBJ2-5 better. The CDR3 has 16 residues. Germline CDR1 reads SGDLS; CDR2 reads YYNGEE. The CDR3 nucleotides read TGTGCCAGCAGCGTACTAGGGACTAGCGGGGTAGAGACCCAGTACTTC. Its protein is CASSVLGTSGVETQYF.

A remark on this clonotype: Mismatch with germline at one junction end may stem from a read error. The gene calls are TRBV7-2 and TRBJ1-6; a possible D gene is TRBD1 (5 bases). This CDR3 contains 15 residues. The germline V gene has CDR1 SGHTA and CDR2 FQGNSA. Here the CDR3 reads CASSLGTTYNSPPHF. The CDR3 coding sequence is TGTGCCAGCAGCTTAGGGACAACCTATAATTCACCCCCCCACTTT.

The sample holds a few counts of this clonotype. The chain carries TRBV7-2 and TRBJ1-5; 9 bases are shared with TRBD1. There are 14 residues in the CDR3. Germline CDR1 is SGHTA and CDR2 is FQGNSA. Trimming removed 4 bases from V and 4 bases from J; junction bases left unmatched: 2. The CDR3 nucleotides are TGTGCCAGCAGCTCTGGGACAGGGAATCAGCCCCAGCATTTT. Protein product: CASSSGTGNQPQHF. Drawing the rest from reference TRBV7-2 and TRBJ1-5, the complete variable domain is GAGVSQSPSNKVTEKGKDVELRCDPISGHTALYWYRQSLGQGLEFLIYFQGNSAPDKSGLPSDRFSAERTGGSVSTLTIQRTQQEDSAVYLCASSSGTGNQPQHFGDGTRLSIL.

V gene TRBV20-1 combines with J gene TRBJ2-1, with D tentatively TRBD2 (5 bases). This CDR3 spans 14 amino acids. V lost 3 bases to trimming and J lost 8 bases, with 17 bases between them. CDR1 and CDR2 (germline): DFQATT, SNEGSKA (reference sequence). CDR3 loop: CSASVGAPAYEQFF. The CDR3 nucleotides read TGCAGTGCTAGCGTGGGAGCCCCGGCCTATGAGCAGTTCTTC.

The rearrangement uses TRBV6-1 and TRBJ2-3; a weak D match, TRBD2 (6 bases). Germline V gives CDR1 MNHNS, CDR2 SASEGT. V was clipped by 11 bases and J by 2 bases, with 17 bases between them. This CDR3 is 14 amino acids long. DNA for the CDR3: TGTGCCGGAGACCGGGGAGGCGTCACAGATACGCAGTATTTT. Translated: CAGDRGGVTDTQYF.

The chain carries TRBV11-1 and TRBJ2-5, with TRBD1 as a possible D gene (6 bases). Per germline, CDR1 SGHAT and CDR2 FQDESV (reference sequence). The CDR3 covers 15 residues. The ends were cut back, 7 bases at V and 2 bases at J, with 17 bases in the middle. The CDR3: CASTHLPGQQETQYF. The CDR3 DNA sequence: TGTGCCAGCACCCATTTACCGGGACAACAAGAGACCCAGTACTTC.

This chain uses TRBV9 with TRBJ2-1; D is possibly TRBD1 or TRBD2 (6 bases each). The CDR3 has 15 residues. V was shortened by 0 bases and J by 5 bases, with 12 bases between the two germline ends. The V gene's germline CDR1 is SGDLS and CDR2 YYNGEE. In DNA, the CDR3 is TGTGCCAGCAGCGTAGACGGAGGGGGGAACAATGAGCAGTTCTTC. Its translation: CASSVDGGGNNEQFF.

This clonotype was seen ten or more times. This chain uses TRBV20-1 with TRBJ1-4; D not certain. There are 13 residues in the CDR3. Germline V CDR1 and CDR2: DFQATT, SNEGSKA (reference sequence). The V gene lost 4 bases and the J gene lost 10 bases, with 16 bases spanning the gap. The CDR3 DNA reads as TGCAGTGCTAAACACCCCATAATGGGAAAACTGTTTTTT. Translated, it gives CSAKHPIMGKLFF.

The chain combines TRBV5-1 with TRBJ2-7; D gene unclear. This CDR3 comprises 13 residues. Germline CDR1 and CDR2: SGHRS and YFSETQ. The ends were cut back, 1 base at V and 5 bases at J, with 10 bases in the middle. CDR3 in DNA: TGCGCCAGCAGCTTGTTCGAGTCGAACGAGCAGTACTTC. Translation: CASSLFESNEQYF.